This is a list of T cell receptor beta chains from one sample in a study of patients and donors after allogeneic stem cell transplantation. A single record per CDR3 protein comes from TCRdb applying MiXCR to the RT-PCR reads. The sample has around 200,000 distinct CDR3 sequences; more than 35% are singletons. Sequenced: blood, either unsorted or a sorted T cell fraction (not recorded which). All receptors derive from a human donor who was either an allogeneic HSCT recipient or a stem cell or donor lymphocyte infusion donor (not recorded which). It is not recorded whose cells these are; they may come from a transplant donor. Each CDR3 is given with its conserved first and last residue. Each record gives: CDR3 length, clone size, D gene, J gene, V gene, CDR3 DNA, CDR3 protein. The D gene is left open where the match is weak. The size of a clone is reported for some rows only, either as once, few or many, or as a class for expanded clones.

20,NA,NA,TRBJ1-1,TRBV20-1,TGCAGTGCTAGAGGTATCCTTTTAACAGGGAAAAGAGGGATGAACACTGAAGCTTTCTTT,CSARGILLTGKRGMNTEAFF
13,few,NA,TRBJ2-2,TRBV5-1,TGCGCCAGCAGTGACCTGAACACCGGGGAGCTGTTTTTT,CASSDLNTGELFF
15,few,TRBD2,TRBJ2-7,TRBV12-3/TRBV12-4,TGTGCCAGCAGTCCGACTAGCGGGAGCTCCTACGAGCAGTACTTC,CASSPTSGSSYEQYF
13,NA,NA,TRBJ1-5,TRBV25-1,TGTGCCAGCAGTGACGTCGGAAATCAGCCCCAGCATTTT,CASSDVGNQPQHF
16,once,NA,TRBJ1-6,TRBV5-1,TGCGCCAGCAGACCCGGACACTCCTCTAATAATTCACCCCTCCACTTT,CASRPGHSSNNSPLHF
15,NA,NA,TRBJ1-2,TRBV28,TGTGCCAGCAGTTTGCCGGCCTTGGGGCTCTATGGCTACACCTTC,CASSLPALGLYGYTF
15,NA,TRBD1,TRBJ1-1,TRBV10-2,TGCGCCAGCAGTGCGGGACAGGGGCAGAACACTGAAGCTTTCTTT,CASSAGQGQNTEAFF
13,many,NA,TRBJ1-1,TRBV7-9,TGTGCCAGCAGCCCGTGGGACACCCCGTCTGCTTTCTTT,CASSPWDTPSAFF
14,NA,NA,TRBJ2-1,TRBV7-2,TGTGCCAGCAGCTTAGTCTCGCATAACAATGAGCAGTTCTTC,CASSLVSHNNEQFF
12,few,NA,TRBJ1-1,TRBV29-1,TGCAGCGCCGACAACCGGGGGACTGAAGCTTTCTTT,CSADNRGTEAFF
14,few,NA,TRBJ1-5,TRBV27,TGTGCCAGCCGTAATACAGAGAGTAATCAGCCCCAGCATTTT,CASRNTESNQPQHF
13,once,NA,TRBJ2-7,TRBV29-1,TGCAGCGTTGAAGATTACCAAAGAGGCGAGCAGTACTTC,CSVEDYQRGEQYF
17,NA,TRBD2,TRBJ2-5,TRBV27,TGTGCCAGCAGTTTAGTGCTAGCGGGGGGCGTCCAAGAGACCCAGTACTTC,CASSLVLAGGVQETQYF